This T cell receptor beta chain was captured by sequencing in a study of radiation and T cells in renal cell carcinoma (dated by TCRdb to between 2020 and 2021). For context, the study as a whole: In total, about 53 samples, comprising around 25 tumors and 27 peripheral blood samples, were subjected to TCR beta sequencing. The final blood draw was performed at 4 weeks after radiation, at the same time as nephrectomy. A total of about 4 million unique CDR3 nucleotide sequences, encoding 2.5 million to 3 million unique CDR3 amino acid sequences, were found across all 55 or so samples. Study-level results and caveats: In blood, the top tumor clonotypes increased between baseline and 2 weeks post-radiation and then shrank by 4 weeks, which suggests that tumor-resident clones expanded only transiently. The single-armed trial design could not address effects of radiation dose or scheduling on the TCR repertoire. Because no pretreatment tumor biopsies were available, whether clonotypes were present in the tumor at baseline could not be determined. Blood repertoire dynamics were not followed beyond 4 weeks after treatment.

The immunoSEQ kit was used, according to the manufacturer's recommendations, to generate TCR beta libraries from genomic DNA. To prepare the libraries, a first multiplex PCR with proprietary primers was run, followed by a second PCR that added unique barcodes, and a bead cleanup was done after each round. Each sample batch included a kit-provided positive control reaction and a negative control reaction. The final libraries underwent checking on an Agilent 4200 TapeStation D1000 ScreenTape, volumetric pooling, and quantification by qPCR. Sequencing was performed on an Illumina NextSeq500 using a MidOutput 150-cycle cartridge, with 156 Read1 cycles, 15 Index1 cycles, and the kit custom primers. The pooled library was loaded at roughly 1 pM with an approximately 20% PhiX control spike-in. Per the authors' processing: Vendor-processed data were analyzed in R, with a clonotype defined as all T cells sharing the same CDR3 nucleotide sequence. For clone abundance analyses, frequencies were normalized to the 10,000 most abundant clones in each sample. Public T cell clones, which averaged fewer than five per sample, were excluded before analysis. A difference in abundance of at least 32-fold between compartments was used to define tumor-enriched and baseline blood-enriched clonotypes. A beta-binomial differential abundance model was used to identify clonotypes that expanded or contracted between blood time points. Tumor-blood repertoire similarity was measured with the Baroni-Urbani and Buser coefficient, and groups were compared using two-tailed Wilcoxon tests in R. TCRdb obtained this table from immuneACCESS and retained in-frame rearrangements with V and J assigned. These tables miss some clones; where compared with another copy, unresolved V genes account for less than half of the shortfall, and the remainder is unexplained. V, J and clone size are those of that table, while D and trimming were read from the DNA. The sample profile shows roughly 170,000 clones; 88% of them were found once. Approximately 11% of the sample is held by the ten biggest clonotypes.

The time point label corresponds to: blood 4 weeks post-SBRT, at nephrectomy. The treatment or condition label corresponds to: 15 Gy SBRT to primary tumor, nephrectomy 4 weeks later. The samples were drawn from a clinical trial, where primary renal cell carcinomas were treated with 15 Gy of stereotactic body radiation therapy and then removed by nephrectomy 4 weeks afterward. To follow tumor-enriched clonotypes, peripheral blood was collected serially from radiation-treated patients at baseline and again at 2 weeks and 4 weeks after SBRT. Every patient's renal cell carcinoma showed clear cell pathology. Genomic DNA for TCR sequencing was prepared using the QIAamp DNA Blood Mini Kit (Qiagen). The analyses included just those samples that passed every quality control check. Note on this clone: Its antigen specificity is not known. Per-base qualities were not stored, and no clone one base away is much larger.

The TCR comes from a woman in her forties or fifties with renal cell carcinoma. This material consisted of blood, taken from a patient whose treatment included radiotherapy and nephrectomy.

The CDR3 sequence is CASSVGGRGEAFF. The DNA reads as follows: TGTGCCAGCAGCGTAGGGGGGCGCGGTGAAGCTTTCTTT. This sequence uses TRBV9 and TRBJ1-1; a tentative D call is TRBD1 (6 bases match). For CDR1 and CDR2, the germline V gene lists SGDLS and YYNGEE. The CDR3 has 13 amino acids, counting the end cysteine and phenylalanine. Left in the record is the CDR3 DNA by itself, 39 bases read in frame from the first base. A distance of 10 bases separates the germline ends of V and J, which lose 0 bases and 7 bases respectively.